This section outlines one TCR beta chain sequence together with its context. No antigen is known for it. This sample stems from a study of shared clonotypes between healthy human individuals. Each PCR replicate from the sorted subsets contained around 200 ng DNA, which is about 31,000 T cell genomes. This table comes from immunoSEQ multiplex PCR, and its TCRdb copy is limited to in-frame clones, with some not included. The sample records over 300,000 clones, around 90% being singletons. Study-wide results and limits: Apart from blood, nothing was sampled; tissue repertoires likely differ. When compared with the clonotypes that were shared by all four sorted-subset donors, the non-shared clonotypes turned out to have lower generation probabilities.

The donors, healthy adults who were HIV-negative, had experienced no recent acute infections or vaccinations. Germline CDR1 is SEHNR and CDR2 is FQNEAQ (reference sequence). V gave up 4 bases and J gave up 10 bases, with 19 bases separating them. This CDR3 has 14 residues. The genes are TRBV7-9 and TRBJ1-1, with unresolved D. This sequence originates from a man between 18 and 29 years old in good health. Specimen: memory CD8+ T cells sorted from blood. Subset: CD45RO+ cells pooled with CCR7-negative TemRA cells. The CDR3 region is CASSSLPGIEGAFF. The CDR3 bases are TGTGCCAGCAGCTCCTTGCCGGGCATCGAGGGAGCTTTCTTT.